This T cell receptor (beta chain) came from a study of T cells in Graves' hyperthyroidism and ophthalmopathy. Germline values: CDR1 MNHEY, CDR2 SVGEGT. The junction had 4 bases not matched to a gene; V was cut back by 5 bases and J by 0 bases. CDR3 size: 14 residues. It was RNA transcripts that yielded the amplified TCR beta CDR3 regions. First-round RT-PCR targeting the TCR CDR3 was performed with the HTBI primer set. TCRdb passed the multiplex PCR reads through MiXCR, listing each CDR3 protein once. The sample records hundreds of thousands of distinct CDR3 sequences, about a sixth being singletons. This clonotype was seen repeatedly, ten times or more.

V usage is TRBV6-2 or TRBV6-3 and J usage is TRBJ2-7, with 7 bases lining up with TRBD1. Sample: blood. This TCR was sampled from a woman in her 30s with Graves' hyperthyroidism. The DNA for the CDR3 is TGTGCCAGCAGTACGACAGGGTACTCCTACGAGCAGTACTTC. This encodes CASSTTGYSYEQYF.